Following are 9 T cell receptor beta chains from one sample sequenced in a study of beta chain features in type 1 diabetes. Overall study results and limits: Researchers report that Type 1 diabetes patients had moderately but significantly shorter TCRB CDR3s across all four CD4+ subsets.

The isolated RNA, all of it, was reverse transcribed, so expressed TCRB transcripts were what got sequenced. Method: immunoSEQ multiplex PCR; TCRdb's copy keeps in-frame clones and lacks some. Here the sample spans under 300,000 clones, approximately 15% being singletons. No antigens are known for them. Sequencing input: naive CD4+ T cells from blood. The receptors stem from a man aged 25 to 45 with type 1 diabetes.

The rearrangement joins TRBV20-1 to TRBJ1-5; D not certain. The CDR3 length is 11 residues. Between the trimmed V and J ends, which lost 6 bases and 11 bases, there was a span of 14 bases. CDR1 and CDR2 from the germline V gene are DFQATT and SNEGSKA (reference sequence). The CDR3: CSAHLLETQHF. CDR3 sequence (DNA): TGCAGTGCCCACCTACTCGAGACCCAGCATTTT.

Only one count was recorded for this clone. This chain links TRBV11-3 with TRBJ2-1; 13 nucleotides align to TRBD2. J gave up 6 bases and V 5 bases, and 4 bases lay outside the gene matches. In germline, CDR1 is SGHNT, CDR2 YENEEA. This CDR3 is built from 15 residues. This CDR3 reads CASSAGLAGLNEQFF. CDR3 coding DNA: TGTGCCAGCAGCGCGGGACTAGCGGGGCTCAATGAGCAGTTCTTC. The whole variable domain, filled in from reference TRBV11-3 and TRBJ2-1, reads EAGVVQSPRYKIIEKKQPVAFWCNPISGHNTLYWYLQNLGQGPELLIRYENEEAVDDSQLPKDRFSAERLKGVDSTLKIQPAELGDSAVYLCASSAGLAGLNEQFFGPGTRLTVL.

This chain connects TRBV6-6 to TRBJ2-5, with TRBD2 identical over 9 bases. J was trimmed by 3 bases and V by 7 bases; bases with no gene match: 6. The length of the CDR3 is 14 residues. The germline gives CDR1 MNHNY, CDR2 SVGAGI (reference sequence). CDR3 protein: CASKGGGAEETQYF. In DNA form, the CDR3 reads TGTGCCAGCAAAGGCGGGGGGGCCGAAGAGACCCAGTACTTC.

The rearrangement links TRBV7-9 to TRBJ2-1, with TRBD2 matching 8 bases. V gave up 7 bases and J gave up 0 bases; unmatched junction bases: 17. The CDR3 length is 19 residues. Germline V CDR1 and CDR2: SEHNR, FQNEAQ (reference sequence). The CDR3, as DNA: TGTGCCAGCATCCCCCCCGGTCCGTCGAGCGGGGGCTCCTACAATGAGCAGTTCTTC. Translated, it gives CASIPPGPSSGGSYNEQFF.

This clone was counted a few times. The chain carries TRBV7-2 and TRBJ1-1; D is possibly TRBD1 (6 bases). The germline V gene has CDR1 SGHTA and CDR2 FQGNSA. Trimming took 4 bases from V and 12 from J, leaving 12 bases between them. CDR3 size: 11 residues. CDR3 sequence: CASSSGHISFF. The DNA of the CDR3 is TGTGCCAGCAGCTCGGGACATATTTCTTTCTTT.

This chain uses TRBV2 with TRBJ1-1; tentative D call: TRBD1 (5 bases). Trimming took 5 bases from V and 4 from J, leaving 11 bases between them. Germline CDR1 is SNHLY and CDR2 is FYNNEI. The CDR3 is 13 amino acids. The chain's CDR3 is CASSLRGGTEAFF. The CDR3 bases are TGTGCCAGCAGTCTCCGGGGGGGCACTGAAGCTTTCTTT. Variable domain in full (rest from reference TRBV2 and TRBJ1-1): EPEVTQTPSHQVTQMGQEVILRCVPISNHLYFYWYRQILGQKVEFLVSFYNNEISEKSEIFDDQFSVERPDGSNFTLKIRSTKLEDSAMYFCASSLRGGTEAFFGQGTRLTVV.

A remark on this clone: This same CDR3 is encoded by further DNA sequences in the sample. This rearrangement joins TRBV5-4 to TRBJ2-3; D uncertain. The CDR3 extends over 13 amino acids. Trimming took off 0 bases at V and 5 bases at J, with 7 bases between the two ends. Germline-derived CDR1 and CDR2 are SGHNT and YYREEE (reference sequence). The CDR3 region is CASSLVGGDTQYF. In DNA form, the CDR3 reads TGTGCCAGCAGCTTGGTTGGCGGAGATACGCAGTATTTT.

The V and J genes are TRBV19 and TRBJ2-7; a weak D match, TRBD1 (6 bases). Between the trimmed V and J ends, which lost 4 bases and 2 bases, there was a span of 12 bases. The germline CDR1 and CDR2 sequences are LNHDA and SQIVND (reference sequence). The CDR3 is 14 amino acids. CDR3 DNA: TGTGCCAGTAGTACCAACAGGGATCCCTACGAGCAGTACTTC. Translated: CASSTNRDPYEQYF.

This clone appeared a few times. The rearrangement links TRBV5-1 to TRBJ2-5; tentatively, D is TRBD1 (6 bases). Germline V gene lookup returns CDR1 SGHRS and CDR2 YFSETQ. The CDR3 length is 13 residues. The V end was cut by 4 bases, the J end by 5 bases, with 12 bases between. CDR3 DNA sequence: TGCGCCAGCAGCCCCAGGGGCGGGGAGACCCAGTACTTC. It codes for CASSPRGGETQYF. The entire variable domain, with the rest obtained from reference TRBV5-1 and TRBJ2-5, is as follows: KAGVTQTPRYLIKTRGQQVTLSCSPISGHRSVSWYQQTPGQGLQFLFEYFSETQRNKGNFPGRFSGRQFSNSRSEMNVSTLELGDSALYLCASSPRGGETQYFGPGTRLLVL.